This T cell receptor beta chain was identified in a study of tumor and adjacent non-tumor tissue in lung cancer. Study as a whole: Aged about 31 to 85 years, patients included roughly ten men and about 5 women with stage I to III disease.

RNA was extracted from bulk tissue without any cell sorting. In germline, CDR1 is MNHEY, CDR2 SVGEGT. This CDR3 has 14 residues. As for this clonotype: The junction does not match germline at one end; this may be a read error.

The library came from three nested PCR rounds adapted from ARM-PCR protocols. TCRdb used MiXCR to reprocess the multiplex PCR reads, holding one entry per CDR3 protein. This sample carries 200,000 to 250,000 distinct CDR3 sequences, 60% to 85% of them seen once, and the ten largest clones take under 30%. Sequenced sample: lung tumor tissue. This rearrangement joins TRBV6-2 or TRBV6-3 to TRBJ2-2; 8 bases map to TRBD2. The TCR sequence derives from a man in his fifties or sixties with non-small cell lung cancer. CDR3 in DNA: TGTGCCAGCTGGGTTAGCGGGAACACCGGTGAGCTGTTTTTT. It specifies CASWVSGNTGELFF.